A selection of T cell receptor beta chains follows, all from one sample in a study of T cells in localized non-small cell lung cancer. Profiled with immunoSEQ multiplex PCR; TCRdb holds only in-frame clones, not every one. The sample lists 45,000 to 55,000 clones; 77% were seen once. The source was peripheral blood, collected before any cancer treatment. These receptors were collected from a man between 40 and 69 years old with stage I squamous cell lung carcinoma. The CDR3 runs from the conserved cysteine through the conserved F or W. Fields, in order: V gene, clone size, D gene, J gene, CDR3 protein, CDR3 DNA. A D gene is named only where the DNA matches it firmly. Not every row has a clone size; where given, it reads once, few, many or a size class.

V gene: TRBV6-1
clone size: -
D gene: -
J gene: TRBJ1-1
CDR3 protein: CASSLYENTEAFF
CDR3 DNA: TGTGCCAGCAGCCTTTATGAGAACACTGAAGCTTTCTTT

V gene: TRBV4-3
clone size: -
D gene: -
J gene: TRBJ2-7
CDR3 protein: CASSQDMTETGSYEQYF
CDR3 DNA: TGCGCCAGCAGCCAAGATATGACTGAAACAGGGTCCTACGAGCAGTACTTC

V gene: TRBV6-6
clone size: -
D gene: TRBD1
J gene: TRBJ2-1
CDR3 protein: CASSYQPGTGNNEQFF
CDR3 DNA: TGTGCCAGCAGTTACCAACCCGGGACAGGGAACAATGAGCAGTTCTTC

V gene: TRBV11-2
clone size: -
D gene: TRBD1
J gene: TRBJ2-2
CDR3 protein: CASIHGTGLNTGELFF
CDR3 DNA: TGTGCCAGCATCCACGGGACAGGGTTAAACACCGGGGAGCTGTTTTTT

V gene: TRBV28
clone size: -
D gene: -
J gene: TRBJ2-5
CDR3 protein: CASNGIGETQYF
CDR3 DNA: TGTGCCAGCAACGGGATCGGGGAGACCCAGTACTTC

V gene: TRBV30
clone size: -
D gene: -
J gene: TRBJ1-1
CDR3 protein: CAWRNQAITEAFF
CDR3 DNA: TGTGCCTGGAGGAACCAGGCGATCACTGAAGCTTTCTTT

V gene: TRBV5-8
clone size: -
D gene: -
J gene: TRBJ1-1
CDR3 protein: CASTRLMRGGTEAFF
CDR3 DNA: TGTGCCAGCACCCGATTGATGAGGGGTGGCACTGAAGCTTTCTTT

V gene: TRBV2
clone size: -
D gene: TRBD1
J gene: TRBJ2-6
CDR3 protein: CASSRDQGAGANVLTF
CDR3 DNA: TGTGCCAGCAGCCGGGATCAGGGGGCTGGGGCCAACGTCCTGACTTTC

V gene: TRBV19
clone size: -
D gene: -
J gene: TRBJ1-1
CDR3 protein: CASSMQVNTEAFF
CDR3 DNA: TGTGCCAGTAGTATGCAGGTTAACACTGAAGCTTTCTTT

V gene: TRBV30
clone size: -
D gene: -
J gene: TRBJ1-2
CDR3 protein: CASSGNYGYTF
CDR3 DNA: TGTGCCTCCTCAGGAAACTATGGCTACACCTTC

V gene: TRBV2
clone size: -
D gene: -
J gene: TRBJ1-2
CDR3 protein: CASSFQTPHYGYTF
CDR3 DNA: TGTGCCAGCAGTTTCCAGACGCCCCACTATGGCTACACCTTC

V gene: TRBV6-1
clone size: -
D gene: -
J gene: TRBJ2-3
CDR3 protein: CASSEGGGPTDTQYF
CDR3 DNA: TGTGCCAGCAGTGAAGGGGGGGGGCCGACAGATACGCAGTATTTT

V gene: TRBV7-3
clone size: -
D gene: -
J gene: TRBJ2-1
CDR3 protein: CASSITHRGHQQFF
CDR3 DNA: TGTGCCAGCAGCATCACCCATCGGGGACATCAGCAGTTCTTC

V gene: TRBV9
clone size: few
D gene: -
J gene: TRBJ1-1
CDR3 protein: CASSVVQFTEAFF
CDR3 DNA: TGTGCCAGCAGCGTAGTTCAGTTCACTGAAGCTTTCTTT

V gene: TRBV19
clone size: -
D gene: -
J gene: TRBJ1-1
CDR3 protein: CASSREGEAFF
CDR3 DNA: TGTGCCAGTAGTAGAGAGGGTGAAGCTTTCTTT

V gene: TRBV5-6
clone size: -
D gene: -
J gene: TRBJ1-1
CDR3 protein: CASSWQTAGGTEAFF
CDR3 DNA: TGTGCCAGCAGCTGGCAGACAGCAGGAGGGACTGAAGCTTTCTTT

V gene: TRBV6-6
clone size: -
D gene: TRBD2
J gene: TRBJ2-1
CDR3 protein: CASKGGGALEQFF
CDR3 DNA: TGTGCCAGCAAGGGCGGGGGGGCCTTGGAGCAGTTCTTC

V gene: TRBV7-3
clone size: -
D gene: TRBD2
J gene: TRBJ2-6
CDR3 protein: CASSLMGDYRSGANVLTF
CDR3 DNA: TGTGCCAGCAGCTTAATGGGGGACTACCGCTCTGGGGCCAACGTCCTGACTTTC

V gene: TRBV7-2
clone size: -
D gene: -
J gene: TRBJ2-7
CDR3 protein: CASSPPDLYEQYF
CDR3 DNA: TGTGCCAGCAGCCCACCGGACCTTTACGAGCAGTACTTC

V gene: TRBV19
clone size: once
D gene: -
J gene: TRBJ1-6
CDR3 protein: CASSMAISYNSPLHF
CDR3 DNA: TGTGCCAGTAGTATGGCGATCTCCTATAATTCACCCCTCCACTTT

V gene: TRBV10-3
clone size: -
D gene: -
J gene: TRBJ1-1
CDR3 protein: CAISKVSMNTEAFF
CDR3 DNA: TGTGCCATCAGCAAGGTCTCTATGAACACTGAAGCTTTCTTT

V gene: TRBV30
clone size: -
D gene: -
J gene: TRBJ1-6
CDR3 protein: CAWSGPGPKNSPLHF
CDR3 DNA: TGTGCCTGGAGTGGTCCAGGGCCGAAGAATTCACCCCTCCACTTT

V gene: TRBV28
clone size: -
D gene: TRBD1
J gene: TRBJ1-5
CDR3 protein: CASSKDRKGTPQHF
CDR3 DNA: TGTGCCAGCAGTAAGGACAGGAAGGGAACGCCCCAGCATTTT

V gene: TRBV6-5
clone size: -
D gene: TRBD1
J gene: TRBJ1-2
CDR3 protein: CASSYSGQTIYTF
CDR3 DNA: TGTGCCAGCAGTTACTCGGGACAGACTATCTACACCTTC